The clone carrying this T cell receptor (beta chain) was picked up many times. Its antigen is unidentified. The source of the sample is a study of T-cell memory formation after mild COVID-19. Study details: Largely, the TCR clusters proved donor specific. Study-wide results and limits: Contracting clones from day 15 to 85 had balanced CD4/CD8; later expanders favoured CD4+.

V lost 1 base and J lost 3, with 18 bases in between. The CDR3 runs to 16 residues. Germline CDR1 DFQATT, CDR2 SNEGSKA (reference sequence). Each CDR3 protein gets one entry after TCRdb re-called the 5' RACE reads with MiXCR. The sample consists of about 150,000 distinct CDR3 sequences, 6% to 7% of them appearing once. The sequence came from an adult woman who had mild COVID-19 (a few samples of this study predate the infection). Cell type and time point are not known. Material: PBMCs or a T cell subset sorted from them (not recorded which). The rearrangement uses TRBV20-1 and TRBJ1-2; D is unresolved. The CDR3 is CSARGTSAGRDYGYTF. In nucleotides, the CDR3 is TGCAGTGCTAGAGGAACCTCCGCCGGCCGAGACTATGGCTACACCTTC.